This T cell receptor beta chain was captured in a study of cytomegalovirus exposure and HLA in healthy donors. The CDR3 has 14 amino acids. The V end was cut by 0 bases, the J end by 2 bases, with 9 bases between. Germline V gene data show CDR1 as GTSNPN and CDR2 as SVGIG (reference sequence). In the PCR, 60 Vbeta and 13 Jbeta primers were used. Sequencing was performed with immunoSEQ multiplex PCR; in TCRdb, only in-frame clones are kept and a portion is missing. The sample consists of fewer than 250,000 clones, under 85% of them appearing once. The clonotype comes from a woman aged 45 to 65 in good health and CMV-seropositive. The sample consisted of PBMCs. V is TRBV30 and J is TRBJ2-3; no firm D call. As DNA, the CDR3 is TGTGCCTGGAGTGTACGGAGACTCACAGATACGCAGTATTTT. This gives the protein CAWSVRRLTDTQYF. The whole variable domain, filled in from reference TRBV30 and TRBJ2-3, reads SQTIHQWPATLVQPVGSPLSLECTVEGTSNPNLYWYRQAAGRGLQLLFYSVGIGQISSEVPQNLSASRPQDRQFILSSKKLLLSDSGFYLCAWSVRRLTDTQYFGPGTRLTVL.